This T cell receptor beta chain was sequenced for a study of cytomegalovirus exposure and HLA in healthy donors. To note about this clone: Its specificity is not known.

The J segment lost 5 bases and the V segment lost 4 bases, leaving 11 bases of the junction unmatched. This CDR3 has 15 amino acids. Germline loops: CDR1 SGHRS, CDR2 YFSETQ. Whole-study findings and limits: Fewer N-insertions than the approximately 700-donor mean were reportedly shown by an Asian-associated ancestry cluster in a later analysis.

PCR was performed using 60 Vbeta and 13 Jbeta primers. TCRdb keeps only in-frame clones here, not all; method: immunoSEQ multiplex PCR. Among more than 85,000 clones listed, 79% were seen once. This receptor was obtained from a man aged 25-40 years in good health and CMV-seropositive. Sequencing input: PBMCs. The chain links TRBV5-1 to TRBJ2-5; 7 nucleotides align to TRBD1. The CDR3 region has the DNA TGCGCCAGCAGCACCGGGACCAAGGGGGCCGAGACCCAGTACTTC. This gives the protein CASSTGTKGAETQYF.